The 25 T cell receptor beta chains reported below all come from one sample, sequenced in a study of T cell responses to AZD1222 COVID-19 vaccine. Assay: immunoSEQ multiplex PCR; the TCRdb copy retains only in-frame clones and omits some. The data show approximately 130,000 clones, more than 85% seen once. The material sequenced was peripheral blood, taken on day 0 of AZD1222 vaccination. The receptors originated from an adult in good health.

This clone was detected once. The chain carries TRBV20-1 and TRBJ1-4; D remains ambiguous. V lost 7 bases and J 6 bases, leaving 6 bases between the germline ends. Per germline, CDR1 DFQATT and CDR2 SNEGSKA (reference sequence). CDR3 length equals 10 residues. CDR3 in DNA: TGCAGTGTCCCGGATGAAAAACTGTTTTTT. Protein: CSVPDEKLFF.

The rearrangement uses TRBV28 and TRBJ1-2; D uncertain. The CDR3 is 11 amino acids. CDR1 MDHEN and CDR2 SYDVKM come from the germline V gene. V lost 5 bases, J lost 5 bases, and 6 bases lay in between. The CDR3 sequence is CASSPAYGYTF. The DNA of the CDR3 is TGTGCCAGCAGTCCGGCGTATGGCTACACCTTC.

This chain links TRBV2 with TRBJ1-5; possibly TRBD1 for D (6 bases). CDR1 is SNHLY and CDR2 is FYNNEI in the germline V gene. V lost 5 bases to trimming and J lost 1 base, with 12 bases between them. CDR3 length equals 15 residues. The DNA of the CDR3 is TGTGCCAGCAGTAAACAGGGTTCAAGCAATCAGCCCCAGCATTTT. Residues: CASSKQGSSNQPQHF.

The gene calls are TRBV28 and TRBJ1-1, with a weak D call TRBD1 (5 bases). The CDR3 loop spans 12 amino acids. Germline V gene sequence: CDR1 MDHEN, CDR2 SYDVKM. Trimming shortened V by 2 bases and J by 7 bases, and 8 bases separated the two germline ends. DNA of the CDR3: TGTGCCAGCAGTTTACCGGGACTTGAAGCTTTCTTT. Its translation: CASSLPGLEAFF.

The V call is TRBV15, the J call TRBJ1-2; D perhaps matches TRBD1 (6 bases). The ends were cut back, 5 bases at V and 2 bases at J, with 15 bases in the middle. Germline CDR1 LNHNV, CDR2 YYDKDF (reference sequence). CDR3 size: 15 residues. CDR3 coding DNA: TGTGCCACCAGCTCCCGGGACACACGGAACTATGGCTACACCTTC. This sequence encodes CATSSRDTRNYGYTF.

The gene calls are TRBV30 and TRBJ1-4; possible D gene TRBD1, 5 bases. CDR3 size: 13 residues. Trimming took 5 bases from V and 8 from J, leaving 15 bases between them. Per germline, CDR1 GTSNPN and CDR2 SVGIG (reference sequence). The CDR3 here is CAWPAGGWEKLFF. The CDR3 coding sequence is TGTGCCTGGCCGGCGGGGGGATGGGAAAAACTGTTTTTT. Full variable domain (rest looked up from reference TRBV30 and TRBJ1-4): SQTIHQWPATLVQPVGSPLSLECTVEGTSNPNLYWYRQAAGRGLQLLFYSVGIGQISSEVPQNLSASRPQDRQFILSSKKLLLSDSGFYLCAWPAGGWEKLFFGSGTQLSVL.

The chain uses TRBV4-1 and TRBJ1-4, with TRBD1 matching 10 bases. V dropped 4 bases and J dropped 8; count of bases not matched to a gene: 10. Germline CDR1 is MGHRA and CDR2 is YSYEKL. The CDR3 is made up of 16 amino acids. The CDR3 DNA reads TGCGCCAGCAGCCCCTGGACAGGGGGTTTCGGAGAAAAACTGTTTTTT. It encodes CASSPWTGGFGEKLFF.

The chain recombines TRBV5-6 with TRBJ1-2, with D maybe TRBD1 (5 bases). This CDR3 spans 15 amino acids. The germline V gene encodes CDR1 SGHDT and CDR2 YYEEEE. Trimming took off 2 bases at V and 0 bases at J, with 11 bases between the two ends. CDR3 bases: TGTGCCAGCAGCTTTGGGGCCAGCTCTAACTATGGCTACACCTTC. Translating it yields CASSFGASSNYGYTF.

This clone was picked up a small number of times. The chain joins TRBV3-1 (or the pseudogene TRBV3-2) to TRBJ1-1; perhaps TRBD1 as D (6 bases). V gave up 0 bases and J gave up 4 bases, with 18 bases separating them. The CDR3 totals 17 residues. In germline, CDR1 is LGHDT, CDR2 YNNKEL (reference sequence). CDR3 nucleotides: TGTGCCAGCAGCCAAGATTTAGCGGATGAGGGGGGCACTGAAGCTTTCTTT. Amino acid sequence: CASSQDLADEGGTEAFF.

This chain connects TRBV5-6 to TRBJ2-3; no clear D. V lost 0 bases to trimming and J lost 2 bases, with 10 bases between them. The CDR3 length is 15 residues. Germline CDR1 and CDR2: SGHDT and YYEEEE. CDR3 in DNA: TGTGCCAGCAGCTTGGGGCTGGGTGACACAGATACGCAGTATTTT. Translated: CASSLGLGDTDTQYF.

The chain joins TRBV6-1 to TRBJ2-1; 13 nucleotides match TRBD2. The CDR3 runs to 17 residues. Germline CDR1 reads MNHNS; CDR2 reads SASEGT. Germline trimming cut 3 bases from V and 6 bases from J; bases unmatched to any gene: 8. In nucleotides, the CDR3 is TGTGCCAGCAGTGATGTACTAGCGGGGGGGCCCTCCAATGAGCAGTTCTTC. It is translated as CASSDVLAGGPSNEQFF.

The chain employs TRBV19 and TRBJ1-1; D might be TRBD1 (6 bases). V lost 8 bases to trimming and J lost 5 bases, with 21 bases between them. CDR1 and CDR2 from the germline V gene are LNHDA and SQIVND (reference sequence). The CDR3 loop spans 15 amino acids. The CDR3 spells CASCKLTGVETEAFF. The CDR3, as DNA: TGTGCCAGTTGCAAACTGACAGGAGTTGAAACTGAAGCTTTCTTT.

V usage is TRBV5-8 and J usage is TRBJ2-7, with D possibly matching TRBD2 (6 bases). CDR3 length: 15 amino acids. Germline V gene lookup returns CDR1 SGHTS and CDR2 YDEGEE. V was clipped by 3 bases and J by 0 bases, with 13 bases between them. This chain's CDR3 is CASSWDSTLSYEQYF. CDR3 nucleotides: TGTGCCAGCAGCTGGGACTCAACCCTCTCCTACGAGCAGTACTTC.

J is TRBJ2-4 and V is TRBV27; D perhaps matches TRBD1 (6 bases). The germline CDR1 and CDR2 sequences are MNHEY and SMNVEV (reference sequence). The CDR3 totals 14 residues. Trimming left V 2 bases short and J 6 bases short, with 11 bases between. CDR3 nucleotides: TGTGCCAGCAGTTTAGAACCAGGGGCAAACATTCAGTACTTC. Translation gives CASSLEPGANIQYF.

Only one count was recorded for this clone. V and J are TRBV7-3 and TRBJ2-3, with TRBD2 identical over 8 bases. The CDR3 contains 15 residues. Germline CDR1 is SGHTA and CDR2 is FQGTGA. With 5 bases clipped from V and 12 bases from J, the junction kept 16 bases outside the gene matches. Written as DNA, the CDR3 is TGTGCCAGCAGCCCCCAGGTTGCGACGGGGGGGCTTCAGTATTTT. Protein sequence: CASSPQVATGGLQYF.

With regard to this clone: The identical CDR3 is also encoded by other nucleotide sequences in the sample. V is TRBV27 and J is TRBJ1-6; a possible D gene is TRBD1 (5 bases). Trimming cost V 2 bases and J 6 bases, with 8 bases left between them. Germline assignment: CDR1 MNHEY and CDR2 SMNVEV (reference sequence). The CDR3 has 14 residues. CDR3 amino acids: CASSLGQGNSPLHF. The CDR3 bases are TGTGCCAGCAGTTTAGGGCAGGGTAATTCACCCCTCCACTTT.

The V call is TRBV6-5, the J call TRBJ1-3; a weak D match, TRBD1 (6 bases). V gave up 6 bases and J gave up 2 bases, with 11 bases separating them. The germline V gene encodes CDR1 MNHEY and CDR2 SVGAGI. The CDR3 has 14 amino acids. The CDR3 here is CASSPQGPGNTIYF. The CDR3 DNA sequence: TGTGCCAGCAGCCCACAGGGCCCTGGAAACACCATATATTTT.

This chain connects TRBV6-4 to TRBJ2-2, with 8 bases aligning to TRBD1. The CDR3 runs 17 residues. Germline values: CDR1 MRHNA, CDR2 SNTAGT. After removal of 4 bases from V and 0 bases from J, the junction contained 7 bases not matched to a gene. The CDR3 is CASSVTGQGANTGELFF. DNA of the CDR3: TGTGCCAGCAGTGTCACCGGACAGGGTGCGAACACCGGGGAGCTGTTTTTT.

V usage is TRBV6-2 or TRBV6-3 and J usage is TRBJ2-7; 14 bases agree with TRBD2. The J segment lost 2 bases and the V segment lost 4 bases, leaving 1 base of the junction unmatched. The germline gives CDR1 MNHEY, CDR2 SVGEGT. The CDR3 runs 15 residues. The CDR3 region has the DNA TGTGCCAGCAGTTCGGGACTAGCGGGGGCCTACGAGCAGTACTTC. It translates to CASSSGLAGAYEQYF.

The chain links TRBV6-2 or TRBV6-3 to TRBJ1-1; TRBD1 matches at 7 bases. The germline gives CDR1 MNHEY, CDR2 SVGEGT. V shed 2 bases, J shed 1 base, and the junction held 7 bases outside the gene matches. CDR3 length: 16 amino acids. CDR3 sequence reads: CASSYKQGLQNTEAFF. For the CDR3, the DNA is TGTGCCAGCAGTTACAAACAGGGGTTACAGAACACTGAAGCTTTCTTT.

This clone showed up just once. The genes are TRBV3-1 (or the pseudogene TRBV3-2) and TRBJ1-1; TRBD1 agrees at 10 bases. The length of the CDR3 is 14 residues. Trimming cost V 4 bases and J 11 bases; bases outside gene matches: 10. Germline assignment: CDR1 LGHDT and CDR2 YNNKEL (reference sequence). The CDR3 coding sequence is TGTGCCAGCAGCCCGACCCCTGGGACAGGGGAGGCTTTCTTT. Amino acids: CASSPTPGTGEAFF.

This chain joins TRBV13 and TRBJ2-3; 9 bases are shared with TRBD1. This CDR3 region has 14 residues. Trimming at V came to 5 bases and at J to 2 bases, leaving 2 bases not matched to a gene. Per the germline V gene, CDR1 is PRHDT and CDR2 is FYEKMQ (reference sequence). CDR3: CASSRDRATDTQYF. CDR3 nucleotide sequence: TGTGCCAGCAGCCGGGACAGGGCCACAGATACGCAGTATTTT.

The gene calls are TRBV20-1 and TRBJ2-1; tentatively, D is TRBD1 (5 bases). The CDR3 has 14 residues. Germline-derived CDR1 and CDR2 are DFQATT and SNEGSKA (reference sequence). V lost 3 bases, J lost 2 bases, and 11 bases lay in between. In DNA, the CDR3 is TGCAGTGCTAGTCTAGGGGTGACCTACAATGAGCAGTTCTTC. Protein product: CSASLGVTYNEQFF.

The rearrangement links TRBV27 to TRBJ1-6; D may be TRBD1 (5 bases). The CDR3 totals 15 residues. From germline, CDR1 is MNHEY and CDR2 SMNVEV (reference sequence). Trimming pared 4 bases from V and 5 bases from J, leaving 12 bases between. The CDR3 DNA is TGTGCCAGCAGTTCGAGGGGAGGGAATAATTCACCCCTCCACTTT. It is translated as CASSSRGGNNSPLHF.

The chain recombines TRBV5-1 with TRBJ1-3; D perhaps matches TRBD1 (5 bases). Germline V CDR1 and CDR2: SGHRS, YFSETQ. The CDR3 consists of 16 residues. Trimming cost V 1 base and J 0 bases, with 11 bases left between them. In DNA form, the CDR3 reads TGCGCCAGCAGCTTGACACAAGGGACCTCTGGAAACACCATATATTTT. It specifies CASSLTQGTSGNTIYF. Complete variable domain (other parts from reference TRBV5-1 and TRBJ1-3): KAGVTQTPRYLIKTRGQQVTLSCSPISGHRSVSWYQQTPGQGLQFLFEYFSETQRNKGNFPGRFSGRQFSNSRSEMNVSTLELGDSALYLCASSLTQGTSGNTIYFGEGSWLTVV.